This T cell receptor (beta chain) was captured in a study of T cells expressing NK-cell markers. Study-wide context: Seven HCMV-seropositive donors and one seronegative donor made up the eight sequenced donors. General observations from the study: In a handful of donors, dominant clonotypes made up about 25-65% of CD3+CD56-NKG2C+ cells. In about six donors, dominant CD3+CD56+NKG2C+ clonotypes ranked among the top 10 CD8+ clonotypes.

On this clonotype itself: Its target is not known.

TCRdb reanalyzed the 5' RACE reads, giving one entry per CDR3 protein sequence and no DNA. Recorded for this sample: 300,000 to 500,000 distinct CDR3 sequences. The germline CDR1 and CDR2 sequences are SGHNT and YENEEA. The CDR3 is 13 amino acids. The genes are TRBV11-3 and TRBJ2-1. This TCR was sampled from a woman in her forties or fifties in good health. Sequenced material: blood T cells: a sorted CD56 or NKG2C T cell subset, CD4+ or CD8+ T cells, or bulk PBMC T cells (not recorded which). CDR3 region: CASSRSTNNEQFF.